This TCR beta chain was sequenced for a study of cytomegalovirus exposure and HLA in healthy donors (dated by TCRdb to 2016 to 2017). Background on the whole study: In an earlier analysis of fewer than 750 of the donors, 276 Gb of sequence data and 100 million or so unique TCR beta sequences from 150 million to 200 million T cells were reported. An early release that covered 640 HLA-typed donors contained approximately 300 gigabases of sequencing data and 65 million to 100 million unique TCR sequences. Of the 398 genotyped donors, 65% to 90% fell in the genetic ancestry cluster associated with self-reported Caucasian donors. The study aimed to test whether cataloging public T cell receptors could reveal signatures of past pathogen exposure. The study profiled the T cell repertoires of hundreds of subjects by immunosequencing and related them to cytomegalovirus serostatus. Besides the first cohort of roughly 700 subjects, a separate validation cohort made up of 95 to 150 different subjects was used. To predict cytomegalovirus infection status, the study brought together high-throughput TCR immunosequencing, statistical association of individual TCRs with disease status, and machine learning. In a later analysis, previously published TCR beta repertoires from several hundred donors were re-analyzed and high-resolution HLA genotyping was added so that TCR occurrence patterns could be studied. Rather than using new phenotypic data, the later analysis identified candidate immune exposures from TCR beta sequences and from how often those sequences occurred across donors. An earlier analysis of several hundred of the donors applied high-throughput TCR beta sequencing to assess whether each TCR beta V gene segment acted as functional or pseudogenic. Donor age, sex, ethnicity and CMV serostatus were collected together with the repertoire data. In a later genetic analysis, genome-wide SNP genotypes for about 65% of the roughly 670 donors were used, and that subset was treated as a discovery cohort. All discovery cohort repertoires had been generated using a single sequencing platform. Both class I and class II loci were covered by HLA typing, at four-digit resolution. The number of donors typed differed by locus, with about 620-630 for A, B, C, DRB1 and DQB1, around 560 for DQA1, some 570 for DPA1, and 450 to 480 for DPB1. A few DR-DQ haplotypes were treated as single units for association and clustering because of strong linkage in the cohort. Among over 350 genotyped donors of the cohort, an average of around 240,000 unique TCR beta nucleotide sequences were sequenced per donor, roughly a sixth of them non-productive.

Points the paper makes about the study in general: At a false discovery rate of 0.05, a later analysis linked some 18,000 TCR beta sequences to specific HLA alleles. The study gave a list of 150 to 200 TCR beta chains associated with cytomegalovirus. Most TCR sequences were seen in very few donors, while some public TCRs were found in many individuals. Because some donors lacked HLA typing at each locus, the association tests relied only on the typed subset. In a later analysis, most CMV-associated TCR beta chains were found to appear HLA-restricted, with HLA associations seemingly driven largely by CMV exposure. According to a later analysis, parvovirus B19, influenza, CMV and Epstein-Barr virus appeared linked to several top co-occurrence clusters. In this cohort, only TCR beta chains were sequenced, and detectable features were limited by the absence of alpha or paired-chain data. The authors suggested that the approach could potentially be extended to other disease states and immunological phenotypes. Immune exposure information for the cohort was limited to CMV serostatus. The presence/absence analyses assumed that sequencing depth was roughly uniform across donors, and that assumption may not be true. Linkage disequilibrium might explain the correlated functional status among segregating V segments, but an unknown experimental factor could not be ruled out. An association between a missense DCLRE1C variant and V-gene and J-gene trimming of TCR beta chains was found in a later genetic analysis and replicated in an independent cohort. A group of highly shared sequence variants was considered likely to be a technical artifact of the sequencing pipeline. Assigning TCR associations to individual alleles was difficult when HLA alleles, especially DR and DQ, strongly co-occurred. Compared with equally common non-associated chains, HLA-associated TCR beta chains in a later analysis were more clonally expanded and had lower generation probabilities. According to a later genetic analysis, donors in an Asian-associated ancestry cluster had fewer N-insertions in productive TCRs than the roughly 670-donor mean. Cytomegalovirus status was reported to be diagnosed by the classifier with high specificity and sensitivity in both the original and validation cohorts. Because counts were too low, some 17 rarely observed V segments, including chromosome 9 orphons, were excluded from the earlier analysis of 500 to 700 of the donors. A further reported finding was that TCR beta sequences accurately predicted the HLA-A and HLA-B alleles for most subjects in the first cohort. In an earlier analysis of fewer than 700 of the donors, most TCR beta V segments appeared in productive rearrangements about 87% or about 30% of the time, broadly matching IMGT annotations. In a later analysis, the rate of TCR association differed among HLA loci, with DRB1 alleles having the most associated TCRs and HLA-C alleles having the fewest. In vitro tests confirmed that a few of the cytomegalovirus-associated TCR beta chains recognize cytomegalovirus antigens.

In the case of this clone: Its antigen is unknown. The input lacks base qualities; no much larger clone sits a single base away.

In total, roughly 710 healthy bone marrow donors made up the cohort. At the time of sampling, every cohort member was nominally healthy, though immune exposures that went unrecorded were likely present. The donor tested CMV seronegative, placing the donor among the 300 to 400 seronegative members of the cohort. Each donor provided a peripheral blood sample, and peripheral blood mononuclear cells were used for TCR beta sequencing. The Qiagen DNeasy Blood Extraction Kit was used to extract genomic DNA from the blood cell samples. Library construction relied on the immunoSEQ multiplex PCR assay. For the multiplex PCR, a mixture combining 60 forward primers for TCR Vbeta segments and 13 reverse primers for TCR Jbeta segments was used. The CDR3 region of rearranged TCR beta genes was amplified from genomic DNA with a multiplex PCR assay. The amplified TCR beta libraries were sequenced on the Illumina HiSeq System as 87-base-pair reads. The published analysis was carried out like this. A later analysis counted approximately 74 million unique TCR beta chains across the 550 to 750 repertoires, and approximately 11 million of these chains were shared by at least two donors. To remove PCR and sequencing errors, raw reads were error-corrected and collapsed into unique sequences using a nearest-neighbor algorithm that merged closely related sequences. To assign V, D and J gene segments, CDR3 sequences were aligned to IMGT reference sequences. Each retained sequence needed at least a six-nucleotide match to both a V gene segment and a J gene segment. A rearrangement counted as productive if the CDR3 had no stop codons and remained in frame with V and J, and every other rearrangement counted as non-productive. CDR3 was defined according to IMGT convention as the region running from the second conserved V-encoded cysteine to the conserved J-encoded phenylalanine. The earlier analysis of about 590 of the donors excluded sequences that lacked an unambiguous match to a single V gene segment. In an earlier analysis of 587 of the donors, V segments were called functional above 56.7% productive rearrangements and were called segregating when the between-donor standard deviation exceeded 5%. A statistical classification framework was developed to diagnose cytomegalovirus status using the catalog of TCR beta chain sequences. A later analysis assigned V and J genes by comparing TCR nucleotide sequences with IMGT/GENE-DB human TR gene sequences. A later analysis assigned CDR3 sequences and most-parsimonious VDJ recombination scenarios with the TCRdist pipeline. A later analysis defined each TCR beta chain by its CDR3 amino acid sequence plus V-gene family, and excluded reads lacking a unique V-gene family. A later analysis removed 592 highly shared, low-generation-probability nucleotide sequences to deal with suspected cross-contamination and a sequencing artifact. In a later analysis, a clonal expansion index for each public chain was calculated from normalized within-repertoire ranks of inferred template counts. In a later analysis, generation probabilities were computed using a VDJ recombination model fitted to out-of-frame rearrangements, and the results were checked against IGoR. A later analysis scored TCR-TCR, TCR-HLA and TCR-CMV co-occurrence with hypergeometric tests, applying a repertoire-size bias correction to TCR pairs. To estimate false discovery rates, a later analysis permuted the HLA or CMV assignments 20 times. In a later analysis, co-occurring TCRs were grouped using DBSCAN, with TCRdist sequence similarity added in when clustering inside HLA-allele-positive subsets. Co-occurrence clustering excluded repertoires with fewer than 30,000 or more than 120,000 public chains, plus five with anomalous nucleotide sharing. TCRdb mirrors the immuneACCESS table, restricted to in-frame sequences. Some clones are absent from its copies; in checked studies, under half trace to an unresolved V gene, and the reason for the others is unknown. V and J calls and clone size are those listed in that table; D and trimming were worked out from the DNA. For this sample there are approximately 220,000 clones; around 80% appear just once. The ten largest clonotypes hold about 0.23% of the sample.

Specimen: PBMCs. This receptor was obtained from a girl aged 2 to 9 in good health and CMV-seronegative.

DNA sequence: TGTGCCAGCAGTGAAAGGTCGGTAGCCAGCGGGTCTAACTATGGCTACACCTTC. Its product reads: CASSERSVASGSNYGYTF. The rearranged segments are TRBV6-1 and TRBJ1-2; no D segment can be confidently identified. V drops 2 bases and J drops 0 bases, leaving 19 bases in between. The CDR3 runs 18 amino acids, cysteine and phenylalanine included. Only CDR3 DNA is held: 54 bases, read in frame from base 1. Taken from the germline V gene, the CDR1 and CDR2 loops are MNHNS and SASEGT.